This note documents a single T cell receptor beta chain sequence. As yet, its antigen is unknown. These data originate in a study of vaccination and CD4 T cells after COVID-19. As for the study in general: After nasal swab PCR-confirmed SARS-CoV-2, roughly ten convalescents had mild disease and one severe. Convalescent donors were composed of six males and four females, of whom two were Hispanic.

Looked up from germline, CDR1 is MNHNS and CDR2 is SASEGT. The CDR3 is made up of 12 amino acids. Deletions cut 5 bases from V and 7 bases from J, with 9 bases between. The Oncomine TCR Beta short-read assay was applied to DNA of cultured CD4+ T cells. TCRdb reprocessed the PCR reads with MiXCR, giving one entry per CDR3 protein. The sample holds around 12,000 distinct CDR3 sequences, roughly 45% seen once. Treatment of the sample: approximately nine-day PBMC culture with coronavirus spike peptide pools or control peptides (ViraFEST assay). This specimen was CD4+ T cells from blood, cultured in vitro, taken after SARS-CoV-2 vaccination. The chain carries TRBV6-1 and TRBJ2-1, with D unresolved. The clonotype originates from a human donor who had recovered from COVID-19. CDR3 protein: CASSHFFNEQFF. The DNA for the CDR3 is TGTGCCAGCAGTCATTTTTTTAATGAGCAGTTCTTC.